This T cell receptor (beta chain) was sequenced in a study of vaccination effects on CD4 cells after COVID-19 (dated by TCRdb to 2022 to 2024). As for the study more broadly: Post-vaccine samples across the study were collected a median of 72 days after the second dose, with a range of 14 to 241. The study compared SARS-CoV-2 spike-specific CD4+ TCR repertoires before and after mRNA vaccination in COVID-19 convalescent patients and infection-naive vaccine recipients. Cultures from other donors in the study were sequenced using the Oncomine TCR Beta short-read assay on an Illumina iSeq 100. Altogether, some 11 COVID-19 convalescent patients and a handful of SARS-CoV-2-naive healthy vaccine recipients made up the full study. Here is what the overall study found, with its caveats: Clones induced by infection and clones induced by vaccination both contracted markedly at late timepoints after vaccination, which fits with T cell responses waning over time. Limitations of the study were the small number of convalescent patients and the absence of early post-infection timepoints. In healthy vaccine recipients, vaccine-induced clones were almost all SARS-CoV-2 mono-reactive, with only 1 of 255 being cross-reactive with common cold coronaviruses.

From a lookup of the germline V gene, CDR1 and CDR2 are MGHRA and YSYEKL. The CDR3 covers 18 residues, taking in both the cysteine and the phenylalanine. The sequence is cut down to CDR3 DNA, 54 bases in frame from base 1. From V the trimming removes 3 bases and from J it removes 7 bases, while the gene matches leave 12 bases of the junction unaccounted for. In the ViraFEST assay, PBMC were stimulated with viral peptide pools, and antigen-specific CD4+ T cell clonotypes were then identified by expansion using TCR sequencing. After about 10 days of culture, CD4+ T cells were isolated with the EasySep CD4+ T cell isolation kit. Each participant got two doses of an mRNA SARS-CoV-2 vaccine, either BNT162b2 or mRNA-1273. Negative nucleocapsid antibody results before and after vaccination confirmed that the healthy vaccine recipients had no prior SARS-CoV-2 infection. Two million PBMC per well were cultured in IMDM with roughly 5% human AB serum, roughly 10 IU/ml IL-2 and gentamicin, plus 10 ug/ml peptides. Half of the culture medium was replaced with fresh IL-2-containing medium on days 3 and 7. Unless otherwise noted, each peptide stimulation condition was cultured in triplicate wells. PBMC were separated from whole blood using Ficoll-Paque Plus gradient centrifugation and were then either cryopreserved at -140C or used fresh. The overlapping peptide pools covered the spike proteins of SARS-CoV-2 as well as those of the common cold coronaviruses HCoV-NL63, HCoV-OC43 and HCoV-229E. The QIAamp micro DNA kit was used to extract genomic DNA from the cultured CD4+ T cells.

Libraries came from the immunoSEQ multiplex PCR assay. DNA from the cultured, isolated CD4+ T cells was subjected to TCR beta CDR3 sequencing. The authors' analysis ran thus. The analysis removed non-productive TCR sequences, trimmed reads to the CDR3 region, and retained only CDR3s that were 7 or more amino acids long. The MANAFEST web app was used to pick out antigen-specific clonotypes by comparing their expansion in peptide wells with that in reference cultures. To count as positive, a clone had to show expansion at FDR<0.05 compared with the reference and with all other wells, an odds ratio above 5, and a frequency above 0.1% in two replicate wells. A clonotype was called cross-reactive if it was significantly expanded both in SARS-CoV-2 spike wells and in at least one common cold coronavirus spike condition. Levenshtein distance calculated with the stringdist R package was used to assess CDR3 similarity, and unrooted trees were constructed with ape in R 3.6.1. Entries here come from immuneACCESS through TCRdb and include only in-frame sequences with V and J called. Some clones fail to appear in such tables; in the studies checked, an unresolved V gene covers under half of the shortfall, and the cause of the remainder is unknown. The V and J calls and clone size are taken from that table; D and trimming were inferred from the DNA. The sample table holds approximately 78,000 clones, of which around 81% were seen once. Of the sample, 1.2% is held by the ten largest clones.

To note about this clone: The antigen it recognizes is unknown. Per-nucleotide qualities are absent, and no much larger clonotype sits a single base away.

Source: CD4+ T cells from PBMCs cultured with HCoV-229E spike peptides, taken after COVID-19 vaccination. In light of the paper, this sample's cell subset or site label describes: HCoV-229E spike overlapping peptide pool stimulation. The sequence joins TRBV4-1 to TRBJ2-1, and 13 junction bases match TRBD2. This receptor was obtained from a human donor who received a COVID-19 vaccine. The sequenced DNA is TGCGCCAGCAGCCATTTTACTAGCGGGGGGGCCGTAATGAATGAGCAGTTCTTC. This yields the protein CASSHFTSGGAVMNEQFF.